This entry is about one T cell receptor (beta chain). This clone's antigen is unknown. Per-base qualities were not stored, and no clone one base away is much larger. Receptor amplification or capture employed 5' RACE. Sequencing took place on an Illumina HiSeq 2000. A universal primer binding site was added through template switching, and the final cDNA carried a unique molecular identifier so that TCR cDNA molecules could be counted accurately. Specific primers in the conserved constant-segment region were used to synthesize first-strand cDNA for TCR alpha and beta chains. To control for contamination, every cDNA library carried two barcodes: a SMART-Mk sample barcode plus Illumina barcodes. TruSeq adapter sequences along with Illumina sample barcodes were introduced in two successive PCR steps. Sequencing of the TCR alpha and beta cDNA libraries was done on the Illumina HiSeq platform using custom primers. Regarding the original processing steps: Unique molecular identifiers were extracted from raw reads with MiGEC, and CDR3 positions were determined with MiXCR. Recombination models were inferred per individual with the repgenHMM and IGoR tools using an EM algorithm. The analysis of shared clonotypes was done with the tcR package in R, with sharing normalized by the product of cloneset sizes. To study raw recombination free of thymic and clonal selection effects, out-of-frame nonproductive sequences were analyzed. TCRdb handled the public reads itself, with Q25 trimming in fastp and clone calling in MiXCR, and kept productive beta chains. All rows with the same CDR3 protein become a single entry with the most common DNA and genes. The authors' filters were not applied to this entry. This sample gives around 340,000 distinct CDR3 sequences in total; about 12% of them show up just once. The ten top clones hold just over 7% of the sample.

This specimen comes from a study of identical twins (dated by TCRdb to 2016 to 2017). Regarding the complete study: The study deep-sequenced TCR alpha and beta repertoires from monozygotic twins, unrelated adults of various ages and cord blood to test whether fetal clonotypes persist. To rule out contamination, the twin experiments were replicated at different times with different library preparation protocols. On the study overall, not on this receptor specifically: In monozygotic twins, out-of-frame TCR alpha sharing was systematically underestimated by recombination models, although the models agreed with sharing between unrelated individuals. Because the same donors could not be followed over many years, the conclusions relied on cross-sectional statistical analysis. Invariant T cells such as MAIT and iNKT could partly confound zero-insertion analyses, though diverse VJ usage argued against this for most clonotypes. Fewer insertions were carried by abundant cord blood beta clonotypes, a similar but weaker trend appeared in young adult naive repertoires, and no such trend appeared in memory repertoires. Compared with coincidental sharing between unrelated individuals, out-of-frame TCR alpha sequences shared between twins had an excess of sequences with low generation probability. Excess twin sharing in beta out-of-frame sequences was weaker because fewer shared sequences lowered the signal-to-noise ratio.

The CDR1 and CDR2 encoded by the germline V gene are SNHLY and FYNNEI. The CDR3 spans 15 residues, from the cysteine through the phenylalanine. The sequence is cut down to CDR3 DNA, 45 bases in frame from base 1. Germline trimming: 5 bases from V, 3 bases from J; junction bases outside gene matches: 3. Every donor was a healthy Caucasian. The twin cohort consisted of three pairs of female monozygotic twins, all aged roughly 18 to 30 years. Positive isolation kits from Invitrogen were used to isolate the CD4+ and CD8+ T cell populations. These sequences were also reported in another study, on yellow fever vaccine responses in identical twins. As that second study puts it: According to the authors, in identical twins the way T cells responded to vaccination appeared partly convergent and partly personalized. In the study, vaccine-responding T cell clones were precisely tracked in identical twins.

This sequence originates from a woman between 18 and 29 years old in good health. Recombination linked TRBV2 to TRBJ2-2; 10 central nucleotides agree with TRBD2. Sequencing was done on a sample of CD8+ T cells sorted from blood. The CDR3 is CASSRTSGYTGELFF. The nucleotides read TGTGCCAGCAGTCGGACTAGCGGATACACCGGGGAGCTGTTTTTT.